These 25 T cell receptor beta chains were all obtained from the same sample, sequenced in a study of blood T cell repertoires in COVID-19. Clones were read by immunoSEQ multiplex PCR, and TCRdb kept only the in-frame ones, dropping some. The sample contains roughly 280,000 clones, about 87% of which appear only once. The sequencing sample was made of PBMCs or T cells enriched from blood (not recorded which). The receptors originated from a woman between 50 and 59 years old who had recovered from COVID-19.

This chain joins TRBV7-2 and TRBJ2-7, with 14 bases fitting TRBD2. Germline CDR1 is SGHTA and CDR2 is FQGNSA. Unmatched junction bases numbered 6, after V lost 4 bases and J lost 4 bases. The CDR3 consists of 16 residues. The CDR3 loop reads CASSSEGLAGVYEQYF. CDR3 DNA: TGTGCCAGCAGCTCGGAGGGACTAGCGGGAGTATACGAGCAGTACTTC.

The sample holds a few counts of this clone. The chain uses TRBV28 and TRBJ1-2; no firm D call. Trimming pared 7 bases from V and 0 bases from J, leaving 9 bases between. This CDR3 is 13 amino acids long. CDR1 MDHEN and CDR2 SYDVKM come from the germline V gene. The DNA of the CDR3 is TGTGCCAGCAATACGGTCCCTAACTATGGCTACACCTTC. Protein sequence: CASNTVPNYGYTF.

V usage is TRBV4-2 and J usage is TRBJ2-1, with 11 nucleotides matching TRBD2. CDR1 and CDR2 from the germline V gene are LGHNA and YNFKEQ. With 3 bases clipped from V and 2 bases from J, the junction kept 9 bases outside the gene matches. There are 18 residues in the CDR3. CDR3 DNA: TGTGCCAGCAGCCACCGACCCGGGACTAGCGGCACCTACAATGAGCAGTTCTTC. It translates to CASSHRPGTSGTYNEQFF.

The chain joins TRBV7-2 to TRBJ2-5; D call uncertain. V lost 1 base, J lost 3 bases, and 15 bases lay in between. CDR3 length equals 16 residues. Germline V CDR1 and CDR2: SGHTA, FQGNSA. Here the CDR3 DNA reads TGTGCCAGCAGCTTAGAGCTCGCGGTTAATGAAGAGACCCAGTACTTC. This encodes CASSLELAVNEETQYF.

The CDR3 DNA follows: TGTGCCAGCAGCTTAGTCGGAGCAGCATCCTACGAGCAGTACTTC. The encoded protein is CASSLVGAASYEQYF. The chain combines TRBV7-2 with TRBJ2-7; D not resolved. Germline loops: CDR1 SGHTA, CDR2 FQGNSA. V was trimmed by 1 base and J by 1 base, leaving 11 bases between them. The CDR3 has 15 residues.

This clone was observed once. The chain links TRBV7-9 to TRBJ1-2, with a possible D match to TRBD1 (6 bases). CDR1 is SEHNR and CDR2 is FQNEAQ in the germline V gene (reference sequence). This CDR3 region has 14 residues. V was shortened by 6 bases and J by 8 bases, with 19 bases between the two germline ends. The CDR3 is CASRPTAGGLGYTF. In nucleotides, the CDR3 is TGTGCCAGCAGACCTACCGCGGGGGGCTTGGGCTACACCTTC.

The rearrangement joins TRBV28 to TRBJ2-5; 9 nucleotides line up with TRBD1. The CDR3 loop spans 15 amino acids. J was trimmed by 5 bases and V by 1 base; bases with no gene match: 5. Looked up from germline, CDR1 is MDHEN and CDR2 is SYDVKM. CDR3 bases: TGTGCCAGCAGTTTATTGGGACAGGGTGAGGAGACCCAGTACTTC. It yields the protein CASSLLGQGEETQYF.

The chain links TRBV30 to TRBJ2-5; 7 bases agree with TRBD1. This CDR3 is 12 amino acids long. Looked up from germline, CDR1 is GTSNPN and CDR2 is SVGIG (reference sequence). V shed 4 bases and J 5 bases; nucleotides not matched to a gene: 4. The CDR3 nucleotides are TGTGCCTGGATCCACAGGGGCGAGACCCAGTACTTC. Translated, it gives CAWIHRGETQYF.

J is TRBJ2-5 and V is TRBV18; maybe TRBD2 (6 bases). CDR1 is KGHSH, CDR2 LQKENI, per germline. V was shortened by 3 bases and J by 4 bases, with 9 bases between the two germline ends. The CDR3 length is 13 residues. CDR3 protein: CASSPRRGETQYF. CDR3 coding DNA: TGTGCCAGCTCACCTCGGAGGGGAGAGACCCAGTACTTC. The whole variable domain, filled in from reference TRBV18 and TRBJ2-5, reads NAGVMQNPRHLVRRRGQEARLRCSPMKGHSHVYWYRQLPEEGLKFMVYLQKENIIDESGMPKERFSAEFPKEGPSILRIQQVVRGDSAAYFCASSPRRGETQYFGPGTRLLVL.

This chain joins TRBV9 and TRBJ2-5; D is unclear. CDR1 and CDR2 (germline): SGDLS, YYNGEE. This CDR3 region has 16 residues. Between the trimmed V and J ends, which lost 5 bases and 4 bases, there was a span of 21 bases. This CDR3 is CASSVVAGVLGETQYF. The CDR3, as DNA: TGTGCCAGCAGTGTCGTTGCTGGAGTTCTCGGAGAGACCCAGTACTTC.

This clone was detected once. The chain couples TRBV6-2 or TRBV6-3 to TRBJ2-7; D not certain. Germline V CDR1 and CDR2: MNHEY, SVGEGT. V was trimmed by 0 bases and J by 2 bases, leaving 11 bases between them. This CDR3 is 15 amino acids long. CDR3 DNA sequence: TGTGCCAGCAGTTACTCAGCTGGTTTCGCCTACGAGCAGTACTTC. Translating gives CASSYSAGFAYEQYF.

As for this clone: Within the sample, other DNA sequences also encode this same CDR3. In DNA form, the CDR3 reads TGTGCCAGCTCACCGAACGGACAGGGAAATAATTCACCCCTCCACTTT. Its translation: CASSPNGQGNNSPLHF. The V call is TRBV18, the J call TRBJ1-6, with 8 nucleotides matching TRBD1. This CDR3 is 16 amino acids long. The V gene end was trimmed by 3 bases and the J gene end by 5 bases; junction bases not matched to a gene: 6. Germline values: CDR1 KGHSH, CDR2 LQKENI.

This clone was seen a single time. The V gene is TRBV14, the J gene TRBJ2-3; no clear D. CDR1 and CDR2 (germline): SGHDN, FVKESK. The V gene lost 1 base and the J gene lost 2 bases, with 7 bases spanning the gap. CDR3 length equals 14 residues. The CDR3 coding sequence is TGTGCCAGCAGCCAAGCCAGGATCACAGATACGCAGTATTTT. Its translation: CASSQARITDTQYF.

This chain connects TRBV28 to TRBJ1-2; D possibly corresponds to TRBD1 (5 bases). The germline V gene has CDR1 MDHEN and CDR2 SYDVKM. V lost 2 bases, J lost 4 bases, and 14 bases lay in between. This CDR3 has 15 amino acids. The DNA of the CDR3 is TGTGCCAGCAGTTTACCCCACAAACAGGCCTATGGCTACACCTTC. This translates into CASSLPHKQAYGYTF.

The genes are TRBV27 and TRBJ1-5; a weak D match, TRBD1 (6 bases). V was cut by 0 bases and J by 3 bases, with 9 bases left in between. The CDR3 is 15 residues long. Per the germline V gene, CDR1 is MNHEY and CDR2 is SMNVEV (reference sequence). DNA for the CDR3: TGTGCCAGCAGTTTATCAGGACAGTTCAATCAGCCCCAGCATTTT. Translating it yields CASSLSGQFNQPQHF.

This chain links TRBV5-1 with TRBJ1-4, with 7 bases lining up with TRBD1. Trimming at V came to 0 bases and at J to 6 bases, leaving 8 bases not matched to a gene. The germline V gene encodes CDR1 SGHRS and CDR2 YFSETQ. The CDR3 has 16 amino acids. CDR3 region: CASSLAKGAGDEKLFF. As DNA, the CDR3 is TGCGCCAGCAGCTTGGCCAAGGGGGCCGGGGATGAAAAACTGTTTTTT.

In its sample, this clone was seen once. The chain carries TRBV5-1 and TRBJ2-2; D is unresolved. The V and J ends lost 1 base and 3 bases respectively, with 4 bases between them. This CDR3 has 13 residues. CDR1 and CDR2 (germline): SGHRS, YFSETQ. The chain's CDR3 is CASSLQDTGELFF. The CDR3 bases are TGCGCCAGCAGCTTGCAGGACACCGGGGAGCTGTTTTTT.

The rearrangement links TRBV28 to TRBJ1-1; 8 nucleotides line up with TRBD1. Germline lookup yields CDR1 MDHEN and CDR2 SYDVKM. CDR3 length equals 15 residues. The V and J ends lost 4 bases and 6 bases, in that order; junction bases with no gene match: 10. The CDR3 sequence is CASSSPGGGEAEAFF. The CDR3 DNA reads TGTGCCAGCAGTTCGCCAGGGGGCGGCGAGGCTGAAGCTTTCTTT.

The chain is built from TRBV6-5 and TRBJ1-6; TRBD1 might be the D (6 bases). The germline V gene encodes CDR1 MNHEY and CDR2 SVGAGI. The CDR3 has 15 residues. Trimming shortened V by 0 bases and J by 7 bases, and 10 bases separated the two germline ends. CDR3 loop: CASSYSQGLNSPLHF. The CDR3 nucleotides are TGTGCCAGCAGTTACTCGCAGGGGCTGAATTCACCCCTCCACTTT.

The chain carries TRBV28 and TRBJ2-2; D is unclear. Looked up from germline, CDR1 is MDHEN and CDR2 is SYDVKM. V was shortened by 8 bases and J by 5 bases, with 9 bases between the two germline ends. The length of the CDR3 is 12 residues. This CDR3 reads CASGPRTGELFF. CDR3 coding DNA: TGTGCCAGCGGCCCGAGGACCGGGGAGCTGTTTTTT.

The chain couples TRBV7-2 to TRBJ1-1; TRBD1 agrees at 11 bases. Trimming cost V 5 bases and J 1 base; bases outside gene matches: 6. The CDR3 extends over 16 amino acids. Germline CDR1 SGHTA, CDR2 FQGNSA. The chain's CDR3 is CASSRGQGAGNTEAFF. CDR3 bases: TGTGCCAGCAGCCGCGGACAGGGGGCCGGGAACACTGAAGCTTTCTTT.

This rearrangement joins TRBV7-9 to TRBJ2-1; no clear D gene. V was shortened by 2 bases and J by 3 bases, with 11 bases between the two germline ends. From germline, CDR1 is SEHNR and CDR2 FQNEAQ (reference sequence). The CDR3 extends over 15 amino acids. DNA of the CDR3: TGTGCCAGCAGCTTACGAACATCTGACTACAATGAGCAGTTCTTC. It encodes CASSLRTSDYNEQFF.

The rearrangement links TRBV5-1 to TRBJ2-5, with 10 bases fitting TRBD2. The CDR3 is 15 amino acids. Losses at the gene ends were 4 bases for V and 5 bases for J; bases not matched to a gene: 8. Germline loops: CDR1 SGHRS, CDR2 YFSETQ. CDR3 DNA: TGCGCCAGCAGCCCAACCGGGACTAGCGCCGAGACCCAGTACTTC. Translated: CASSPTGTSAETQYF.

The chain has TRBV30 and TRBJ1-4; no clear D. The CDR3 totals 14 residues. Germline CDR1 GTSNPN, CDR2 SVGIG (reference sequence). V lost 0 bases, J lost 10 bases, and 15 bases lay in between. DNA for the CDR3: TGTGCCTGGAGTGTACCTTCGTACTATGGAAAACTGTTTTTT. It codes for CAWSVPSYYGKLFF. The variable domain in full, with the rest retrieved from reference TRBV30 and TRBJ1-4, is SQTIHQWPATLVQPVGSPLSLECTVEGTSNPNLYWYRQAAGRGLQLLFYSVGIGQISSEVPQNLSASRPQDRQFILSSKKLLLSDSGFYLCAWSVPSYYGKLFFGSGTQLSVL.

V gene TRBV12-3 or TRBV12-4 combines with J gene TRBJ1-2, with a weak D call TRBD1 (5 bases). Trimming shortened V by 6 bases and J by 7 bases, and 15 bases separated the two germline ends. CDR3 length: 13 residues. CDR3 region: CASSGSLGGGYTF. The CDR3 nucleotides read TGTGCCAGCAGCGGGTCGCTGGGGGGTGGCTACACCTTC.